This T cell receptor (beta chain) was found in a study of blood T cell repertoires in COVID-19. Germline trimming cut 1 base from V and 3 bases from J; bases unmatched to any gene: 2. This CDR3 is built from 15 residues. The germline V gene has CDR1 MNHEY and CDR2 SMNVEV (reference sequence). Using immunoSEQ multiplex PCR, the repertoire was profiled, and TCRdb retains in-frame clones only, with some absent. This table has under 200,000 clones, roughly nine tenths appearing once. The specimen was peripheral blood. This TCR derives from a man between 65 and 80 years old with active or convalescent COVID-19. This chain connects TRBV27 to TRBJ2-7; 11 nucleotides line up with TRBD2. This CDR3 reads CASSLFLAGGYEQYF. The CDR3 DNA is TGTGCCAGCAGTTTATTCCTAGCGGGGGGCTACGAGCAGTACTTC.